The rows below give T cell receptor beta chains drawn from one sample of a study of T-cell reconstitution after alpha-beta-depleted transplantation in children. Each CDR3 protein gets one entry after TCRdb re-called the PCR reads with MiXCR. The data contain hundreds of thousands of distinct CDR3 sequences, 13% of them seen just once; the ten biggest clones take up approximately 2%. Here the sequenced sample was PBMCs, mostly from graft donor cells, taken 360 days after TCRalphabeta/CD19-depleted stem cell transplant. All receptors come from a male patient aged 10-17 years who had a stem cell transplant for acute myeloid leukemia, so the T cells may come from the graft donor. The CDR3 runs from the conserved cysteine through the conserved F or W. The D gene is left open where the match is weak. Size is omitted from some rows. Given values are once, few, many or a class for expanded clones.

j_call: TRBJ2-5
clone_size: few
v_call: TRBV20-1
d_call: TRBD2
cdr3_nt: TGCAGTGCTAGAGGGGAAATCGGGAGGGCCTCGGAAGAGACCCAGTACTTC
cdr3_aa: CSARGEIGRASEETQYF

j_call: TRBJ2-6
clone_size: few
v_call: TRBV20-1
d_call: -
cdr3_nt: TGCAGTGCTAGTAGACAGGTTCTCTCTGGGGCCAACGTCCTGACTTTC
cdr3_aa: CSASRQVLSGANVLTF

j_call: TRBJ2-7
clone_size: -
v_call: TRBV20-1
d_call: -
cdr3_nt: TGCAGTGCTAGAGATCACATCCGGATCTACGAGCAGTACTTC
cdr3_aa: CSARDHIRIYEQYF

j_call: TRBJ1-1
clone_size: -
v_call: TRBV5-1
d_call: -
cdr3_nt: TGCGCCAGCAGCCCCCTTGGGCCGACGAACACTGAAGCTTTCTTT
cdr3_aa: CASSPLGPTNTEAFF

j_call: TRBJ2-5
clone_size: few
v_call: TRBV4-3
d_call: TRBD2
cdr3_nt: TGCGCCAGCAGCCCCGTGGGACTAGCGGGAGAGACCCAGTACTTC
cdr3_aa: CASSPVGLAGETQYF

j_call: TRBJ2-3
clone_size: -
v_call: TRBV2
d_call: TRBD2
cdr3_nt: TGTGCCAGCAGCGATAGACTAGCGGGACTCACAGATACGCAGTATTTT
cdr3_aa: CASSDRLAGLTDTQYF

j_call: TRBJ2-7
clone_size: few
v_call: TRBV2
d_call: TRBD1
cdr3_nt: TGTGCCAGCAGCGCGGACAGGGAATACTACGAGCAGTACTTC
cdr3_aa: CASSADREYYEQYF

j_call: TRBJ1-2
clone_size: many
v_call: TRBV7-9
d_call: TRBD1
cdr3_nt: TGTGCCAGCAGCTCCTCCGGGACAGGGGGCAACACCTTC
cdr3_aa: CASSSSGTGGNTF

j_call: TRBJ2-1
clone_size: -
v_call: TRBV29-1
d_call: TRBD2
cdr3_nt: TGCAGCGTTGGCGGAGCCAGGCCAGCGGGATCCTACAATGAGCAGTTCTTC
cdr3_aa: CSVGGARPAGSYNEQFF

j_call: TRBJ2-1
clone_size: -
v_call: TRBV20-1
d_call: TRBD2
cdr3_nt: TGCAGTGCTAGTGGCGGGAGAAGTCACTACAATGAGCAGTTCTTC
cdr3_aa: CSASGGRSHYNEQFF

j_call: TRBJ2-5
clone_size: few
v_call: TRBV5-1
d_call: -
cdr3_nt: TGCGCCAGCAGCTTGGGACCCGGGCGCCCAGAGACCCAGTACTTC
cdr3_aa: CASSLGPGRPETQYF

j_call: TRBJ2-1
clone_size: few
v_call: TRBV4-3
d_call: TRBD2
cdr3_nt: TGCGCCAGCAGCCAATCACCGACTAGCGCAAGCTCCTACAATGAGCAGTTCTTC
cdr3_aa: CASSQSPTSASSYNEQFF

j_call: TRBJ2-3
clone_size: -
v_call: TRBV9
d_call: -
cdr3_nt: TGTGCCAGCAGCGTACTTACGGGATCAGGAGCAGATACGCAGTATTTT
cdr3_aa: CASSVLTGSGADTQYF

j_call: TRBJ1-2
clone_size: -
v_call: TRBV20-1
d_call: TRBD1
cdr3_nt: TGCAGTGCTAGACCGACAGGGTCATTTATCTATGGCTACACCTTC
cdr3_aa: CSARPTGSFIYGYTF

j_call: TRBJ2-1
clone_size: few
v_call: TRBV4-3
d_call: -
cdr3_nt: TGCGCCAGCAGCCAAGATCCGATAAGGGGCTCCTACAATGAGCAGTTCTTC
cdr3_aa: CASSQDPIRGSYNEQFF

j_call: TRBJ2-5
clone_size: -
v_call: TRBV7-8
d_call: -
cdr3_nt: TGTGCCAGCAGCTTCCAGCAAGAGACCCAGTACTTC
cdr3_aa: CASSFQQETQYF

j_call: TRBJ1-6
clone_size: -
v_call: TRBV28
d_call: TRBD1
cdr3_nt: TGTGCCAGCAGTTCTCAGGGGGGGAATAATTCACCCCTCCACTTT
cdr3_aa: CASSSQGGNNSPLHF

j_call: TRBJ2-7
clone_size: -
v_call: TRBV24-1
d_call: -
cdr3_nt: TGTGCCACCAGTGGGCGGGACTCCCCCTACGAGCAGTACTTC
cdr3_aa: CATSGRDSPYEQYF

j_call: TRBJ1-2
clone_size: -
v_call: TRBV15
d_call: -
cdr3_nt: TGTGCCACCAGCAGAGCGGGGGGCTTCTATGGCTACACCTTC
cdr3_aa: CATSRAGGFYGYTF

j_call: TRBJ2-7
clone_size: few
v_call: TRBV20-1
d_call: TRBD2
cdr3_nt: TGCAGTGCGGGTAGCGGGGTGAACCAGCAGTACTTC
cdr3_aa: CSAGSGVNQQYF

j_call: TRBJ2-2
clone_size: many
v_call: TRBV5-5
d_call: -
cdr3_nt: TGTGCCAGCAGCTTGGGAGGGGCGGGCACCGGGGAGCTGTTTTTT
cdr3_aa: CASSLGGAGTGELFF

j_call: TRBJ2-3
clone_size: -
v_call: TRBV6-5
d_call: TRBD2
cdr3_nt: TGTGCCAGCAGTTACGTCTTTGGCCTAGCGGGAGGTTCCACAGATACGCAGTATTTT
cdr3_aa: CASSYVFGLAGGSTDTQYF

j_call: TRBJ2-7
clone_size: many
v_call: TRBV15
d_call: TRBD2
cdr3_nt: TGTGCCACCAGCAGAGAAGGTCCAGCGGGACCCCGTGTTGGTGAGCAGTACTTC
cdr3_aa: CATSREGPAGPRVGEQYF

j_call: TRBJ1-6
clone_size: few
v_call: TRBV28
d_call: TRBD1
cdr3_nt: TGTGCCAGCAAGATTCTAGGACAGGGGGATAATTCACCCCTCCACTTT
cdr3_aa: CASKILGQGDNSPLHF

j_call: TRBJ2-7
clone_size: many
v_call: TRBV28
d_call: TRBD2
cdr3_nt: TGTGCCAGCAGTTTCCAAGGGACTAGCGGGAGGTACTACGAGCAGTACTTC
cdr3_aa: CASSFQGTSGRYYEQYF

j_call: TRBJ2-1
clone_size: -
v_call: TRBV19
d_call: -
cdr3_nt: TGTGCCAGTAGTGACTTAAGCAATGAGCAGTTCTTC
cdr3_aa: CASSDLSNEQFF

j_call: TRBJ2-2
clone_size: -
v_call: TRBV4-3
d_call: -
cdr3_nt: TGCGCCAGCAGCCAGCCCTCCTCGCCTGGGGAGCTGTTTTTT
cdr3_aa: CASSQPSSPGELFF

j_call: TRBJ2-1
clone_size: many
v_call: TRBV14
d_call: TRBD2
cdr3_nt: TGTGCCAGCAGCCAAGATCAATCCCCCCTAGCGGGATACAATGAGCAGTTCTTC
cdr3_aa: CASSQDQSPLAGYNEQFF

j_call: TRBJ2-1
clone_size: -
v_call: TRBV20-1
d_call: -
cdr3_nt: TGCAGTGCTAGTTACGGGGCCTACAATGAGCAGTTCTTC
cdr3_aa: CSASYGAYNEQFF

j_call: TRBJ1-1
clone_size: many
v_call: TRBV20-1
d_call: -
cdr3_nt: TGCAGTGCTAGTTTTATCGGCGGGGCTTTCTTT
cdr3_aa: CSASFIGGAFF

j_call: TRBJ2-2
clone_size: many
v_call: TRBV20-1
d_call: TRBD2
cdr3_nt: TGCAGTGCTAGCGGGAGGATCACCGGGGAGCTGTTTTTT
cdr3_aa: CSASGRITGELFF

j_call: TRBJ2-7
clone_size: -
v_call: TRBV20-1
d_call: TRBD2
cdr3_nt: TGCAGTGCTAGAGATGAGGGGAGGGCCATCTACGAGCAGTACTTC
cdr3_aa: CSARDEGRAIYEQYF

j_call: TRBJ2-1
clone_size: many
v_call: TRBV28
d_call: TRBD2
cdr3_nt: TGTGCCAGCAGTTTTACTAGCGGGAGAAATGAGCAGTTCTTC
cdr3_aa: CASSFTSGRNEQFF

j_call: TRBJ2-1
clone_size: -
v_call: TRBV6-2/TRBV6-3
d_call: -
cdr3_nt: TGTGCCAGCAGCCGTCTCTACCGCAATGAGCAGTTCTTC
cdr3_aa: CASSRLYRNEQFF

j_call: TRBJ2-1
clone_size: few
v_call: TRBV15
d_call: TRBD2
cdr3_nt: TGTGCCACCAGCAGAGCGGCCCTGACTAGCGGGTTTAATGAGCAGTTCTTC
cdr3_aa: CATSRAALTSGFNEQFF

j_call: TRBJ2-7
clone_size: -
v_call: TRBV11-1
d_call: TRBD2
cdr3_nt: TGTGCCAGCAGCCCAGACAGGGCTGGGACTAGCGGGGTACTTTCCTACGAGCAGTACTTC
cdr3_aa: CASSPDRAGTSGVLSYEQYF

j_call: TRBJ1-1
clone_size: -
v_call: TRBV28
d_call: -
cdr3_nt: TGTGCCAGCAGTTCGTACTTCCTGGATATGAACACTGAAGCTTTCTTT
cdr3_aa: CASSSYFLDMNTEAFF

j_call: TRBJ2-1
clone_size: few
v_call: TRBV2
d_call: TRBD2
cdr3_nt: TGTGCCAGCAGTGAGGCGGGAGCCTACAATGAGCAGTTCTTC
cdr3_aa: CASSEAGAYNEQFF

j_call: TRBJ2-3
clone_size: -
v_call: TRBV15
d_call: TRBD1
cdr3_nt: TGTGCCACCAGCAGAGATCAGGGGGAACTCACAGATACGCAGTATTTT
cdr3_aa: CATSRDQGELTDTQYF

j_call: TRBJ1-5
clone_size: few
v_call: TRBV28
d_call: -
cdr3_nt: TGTGCCAGCTTCCGGGGGGTCCCCGATCAGCCCCAGCATTTT
cdr3_aa: CASFRGVPDQPQHF

j_call: TRBJ2-4
clone_size: -
v_call: TRBV21-1
d_call: -
cdr3_nt: TGTGCCAGCACCGACCCGGGGAACAAAAACATTCAGTACTTC
cdr3_aa: CASTDPGNKNIQYF

j_call: TRBJ2-1
clone_size: -
v_call: TRBV5-1
d_call: TRBD2
cdr3_nt: TGCGCCAGCAGCTCCCTATCCTATAAACTAGCGGGGACCGATGAGCAGTTCTTC
cdr3_aa: CASSSLSYKLAGTDEQFF

j_call: TRBJ2-7
clone_size: many
v_call: TRBV29-1
d_call: TRBD1
cdr3_nt: TGCAGCGTAGGGACAGGGGCCTACGAGCAGTACTTC
cdr3_aa: CSVGTGAYEQYF

j_call: TRBJ2-1
clone_size: -
v_call: TRBV7-3
d_call: TRBD2
cdr3_nt: TGTGCCAGCAGCTGGCGGGAGAGAGGCTACAATGAGCAGTTCTTC
cdr3_aa: CASSWRERGYNEQFF

j_call: TRBJ2-7
clone_size: -
v_call: TRBV29-1
d_call: TRBD1
cdr3_nt: TGCAGCGTTGGGACAGGGACTCTCTACGAGCAGTACTTC
cdr3_aa: CSVGTGTLYEQYF

j_call: TRBJ2-2
clone_size: -
v_call: TRBV5-1
d_call: TRBD1
cdr3_nt: TGCGCCAGCAGCTGGACAGGGGGCAGCACCGGGGAGCTGTTTTTT
cdr3_aa: CASSWTGGSTGELFF

j_call: TRBJ2-7
clone_size: -
v_call: TRBV12-3/TRBV12-4
d_call: TRBD2
cdr3_nt: TGTGCCAGCACCCCGACTAGCGCGACCTACGAGCAGTACTTC
cdr3_aa: CASTPTSATYEQYF

j_call: TRBJ1-5
clone_size: -
v_call: TRBV15
d_call: TRBD1
cdr3_nt: TGTGCCACCAGGAGGGACAGGGCGATCAATCAGCCCCAGCATTTT
cdr3_aa: CATRRDRAINQPQHF

j_call: TRBJ1-1
clone_size: -
v_call: TRBV7-9
d_call: -
cdr3_nt: TGTGCCAGCAGCTTAGCTAGGGGTGTGAACACTGAAGCTTTCTTT
cdr3_aa: CASSLARGVNTEAFF

j_call: TRBJ2-7
clone_size: -
v_call: TRBV4-2
d_call: -
cdr3_nt: TGTGCCAGCAGCCAAGTCGACACCGGAGCGCTATACGAGCAGTACTTC
cdr3_aa: CASSQVDTGALYEQYF

j_call: TRBJ2-2
clone_size: -
v_call: TRBV7-2
d_call: TRBD2
cdr3_nt: TGTGCCAGCAGTCTCACTAGCGGCCCCGCGAACACCGGGGAGCTGTTTTTT
cdr3_aa: CASSLTSGPANTGELFF